This TCR beta chain was documented in a study of T cells in Graves' hyperthyroidism and ophthalmopathy. The study's findings and limits: Within blood appeared most thyroid clonotypes that had expanded above 0.001.

Amplified TCR beta CDR3 regions came from RNA transcripts. In the first-round RT-PCR of the TCR CDR3, the HTBI primer set was used. TCRdb reanalysed the multiplex PCR reads using MiXCR and keeps one entry per CDR3 protein. The data hold 300,000 to 450,000 distinct CDR3 sequences, with roughly 20% observed a single time. A NOSPECS grade of at least 4, a Clinical Activity Score of at least 3 and duration under 3 months were recorded in ophthalmopathy patients. Exclusion of a patient resulted from uncontrolled infection, other autoimmune disease, pregnancy or lactation. Diagnosis relied on clinical symptoms, serum thyroxine and TRAb, thyroid ultrasound and orbital computed tomography. There are 12 residues in the CDR3. The V gene's germline CDR1 is LNHDA and CDR2 SQIVND (reference sequence). The V end was cut by 3 bases, the J end by 5 bases, with 7 bases between. This clonotype was detected many times. Its antigen is as yet unknown.

Material: blood. This receptor was identified in a woman between 40 and 50 years old with Graves' ophthalmopathy. J is TRBJ1-1 and V is TRBV19; no clear D gene. In DNA form, the CDR3 reads TGTGCCAGTAGTATTCCCGGGACTGAAGCTTTCTTT. Translated: CASSIPGTEAFF.